Listed below are T cell receptor beta chains from one sample, sequenced in a study of T cells in Graves' hyperthyroidism and ophthalmopathy. One entry per CDR3 protein, called by TCRdb with MiXCR from the multiplex PCR reads. The profile covers 300,000 to 450,000 distinct CDR3 sequences, with 18% appearing a single time and roughly a sixth taken by the ten largest. Sequencing was done on a sample of blood. The receptors shown here come from a woman in her thirties or forties with Graves' ophthalmopathy. Both conserved end residues are part of each CDR3. Fields, in order: D gene, V gene, J gene, clone size, CDR3 length, CDR3 protein, CDR3 DNA. A D gene is named only where the DNA matches it firmly. Rows may omit the clone size; those that give it use once, few, many or a size class.

d_gene: TRBD1
v_gene: TRBV6-1
j_gene: TRBJ2-7
abundance: few
len: 15
CDR3aa: CASSPGTGEIYEQYF
CDR3nt: TGTGCCAGCAGCCCCGGGACAGGGGAAATCTACGAGCAGTACTTC

d_gene: NA
v_gene: TRBV7-8
j_gene: TRBJ2-7
abundance: many
len: 17
CDR3aa: CASSFLGGTGDVYEQYF
CDR3nt: TGTGCCAGCAGCTTTCTGGGGGGTACGGGGGATGTGTACGAGCAGTACTTC

d_gene: TRBD2
v_gene: TRBV7-8
j_gene: TRBJ2-5
abundance: NA
len: 15
CDR3aa: CASSSSGRSRETQYF
CDR3nt: TGTGCCAGCAGTTCTAGCGGGAGATCGCGTGAGACCCAGTACTTC

d_gene: TRBD1
v_gene: TRBV28
j_gene: TRBJ2-7
abundance: many
len: 15
CDR3aa: CASRNRDREIHEQYF
CDR3nt: TGTGCCAGCCGAAACCGGGACAGGGAGATCCACGAGCAGTACTTC

d_gene: NA
v_gene: TRBV7-8
j_gene: TRBJ2-7
abundance: NA
len: 15
CDR3aa: CASSLAGLGAYEQYF
CDR3nt: TGTGCCAGCAGCTTAGCGGGTTTGGGGGCTTACGAGCAGTACTTC

d_gene: NA
v_gene: TRBV6-2/TRBV6-3
j_gene: TRBJ1-5
abundance: many
len: 14
CDR3aa: CASSYSQGGQPQHF
CDR3nt: TGTGCCAGCAGTTACTCCCAGGGAGGCCAGCCCCAGCATTTT

d_gene: NA
v_gene: TRBV25-1
j_gene: TRBJ1-1
abundance: many
len: 13
CDR3aa: CASIPGSHTEAFF
CDR3nt: TGTGCCAGCATTCCAGGATCGCACACTGAAGCTTTCTTT

d_gene: TRBD1
v_gene: TRBV11-2
j_gene: TRBJ2-5
abundance: many
len: 16
CDR3aa: CASSFDRGSPQETQYF
CDR3nt: TGTGCCAGCAGCTTTGACAGGGGAAGCCCCCAAGAGACCCAGTACTTC

d_gene: TRBD1
v_gene: TRBV25-1
j_gene: TRBJ1-2
abundance: many
len: 15
CDR3aa: CASSEWVAGGSGYTF
CDR3nt: TGTGCCAGCAGTGAATGGGTCGCAGGGGGTTCTGGCTACACCTTC

d_gene: NA
v_gene: TRBV6-2/TRBV6-3
j_gene: TRBJ2-5
abundance: NA
len: 16
CDR3aa: CASSHMGLAEIETQYF
CDR3nt: TGTGCCAGCAGCCATATGGGGCTAGCAGAAATCGAGACCCAGTACTTC

d_gene: NA
v_gene: TRBV6-1
j_gene: TRBJ1-6
abundance: NA
len: 13
CDR3aa: CASSERPYSPLHF
CDR3nt: TGTGCCAGCAGTGAACGTCCCTATTCACCCCTCCACTTT